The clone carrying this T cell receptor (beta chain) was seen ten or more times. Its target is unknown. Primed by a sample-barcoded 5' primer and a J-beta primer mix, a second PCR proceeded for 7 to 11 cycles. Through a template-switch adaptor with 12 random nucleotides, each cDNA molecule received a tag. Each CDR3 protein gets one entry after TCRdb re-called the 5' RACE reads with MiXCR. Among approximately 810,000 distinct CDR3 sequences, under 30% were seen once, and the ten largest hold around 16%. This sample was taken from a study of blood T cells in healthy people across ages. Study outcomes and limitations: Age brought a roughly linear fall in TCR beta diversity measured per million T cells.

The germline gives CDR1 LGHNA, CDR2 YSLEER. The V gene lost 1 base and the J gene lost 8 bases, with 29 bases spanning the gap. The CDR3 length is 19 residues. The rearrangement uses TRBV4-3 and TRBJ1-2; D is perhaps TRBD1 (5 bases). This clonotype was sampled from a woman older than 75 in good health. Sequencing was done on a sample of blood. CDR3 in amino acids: CASSQVVGQGFQIKGGYTF. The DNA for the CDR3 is TGCGCCAGCAGCCAAGTGGTTGGGCAGGGCTTCCAGATAAAGGGCGGCTACACCTTC.